The rows below give T cell receptor beta chains drawn from one sample of a study of blood T cell repertoires in COVID-19. The data were produced by immunoSEQ multiplex PCR, yet TCRdb's version contains in-frame clones alone and is incomplete. The sample records 450,000 to 500,000 clones, about 88% being singletons. Sequences were obtained from PBMCs or T cells enriched from blood (not recorded which). The receptor set was obtained from a woman aged 55-75 years who had recovered from COVID-19. Each CDR3 is given with its conserved first and last residue. D genes are given only for firm matches. Rows may omit the clone size; those that give it use once, few, many or a size class.

>.|TRBJ2-7|.|TRBV6-1
CASSEAGGSSYEQYF
TGTGCCAGCAGTGAAGCTGGGGGGAGCTCCTACGAGCAGTACTTC
>.|TRBJ1-4|.|TRBV20-1
CSARSYEKLFF
TGCAGTGCTAGAAGCTATGAAAAACTGTTTTTT
>.|TRBJ1-1|.|TRBV7-9
CASSLFGGMNTEAFF
TGTGCCAGCAGCTTATTTGGGGGCATGAACACTGAAGCTTTCTTT
>.|TRBJ1-6|.|TRBV19
CASSIGSQNSPLHF
TGTGCCAGTAGTATAGGATCACAGAATTCACCCCTCCACTTT
>.|TRBJ1-1|.|TRBV10-2
CASSDPPGVNTEAFF
TGCGCCAGCAGTGACCCGCCAGGGGTGAACACTGAAGCTTTCTTT
>.|TRBJ2-6|.|TRBV19
CASSSYSGANVLTF
TGTGCCAGTAGTTCCTACTCTGGGGCCAACGTCCTGACTTTC
>.|TRBJ1-4|.|TRBV15
CATSRQRGTNEKLFF
TGTGCCACCAGCAGACAAAGGGGGACTAATGAAAAACTGTTTTTT
>.|TRBJ2-3|.|TRBV15
CATSRDGNTQYF
TGTGCCACCAGCAGAGATGGCAATACGCAGTATTTT
>TRBD1|TRBJ1-2|once|TRBV10-3
CAIRAGTGQDGYTF
TGTGCCATCAGGGCCGGGACAGGGCAGGATGGCTACACCTTC
>.|TRBJ1-1|.|TRBV27
CASSSRNTEAFF
TGTGCCAGCAGTAGTAGGAACACTGAAGCTTTCTTT
>.|TRBJ2-2|once|TRBV4-2
CASSQGEGANTGELFF
TGTGCCAGCAGCCAAGGTGAGGGTGCGAACACCGGGGAGCTGTTTTTT
>TRBD1|TRBJ1-1|.|TRBV10-2
CASKGAGYKNTEAFF
TGCGCCAGCAAGGGGGCAGGGTATAAGAACACTGAAGCTTTCTTT
>.|TRBJ1-6|.|TRBV30
CACYRDSNSPLHF
TGTGCCTGTTACCGGGATTCCAATTCACCCCTCCACTTT
>TRBD2|TRBJ2-7|.|TRBV9
CASSVGLVSYEQYF
TGTGCCAGCAGCGTCGGACTAGTCTCCTACGAGCAGTACTTC
>.|TRBJ1-3|.|TRBV15
CATSSRGLGGNTIYF
TGTGCCACCAGCTCCCGGGGGTTAGGCGGAAACACCATATATTTT
>TRBD1|TRBJ1-2|.|TRBV6-6
CASRLGTGDYGYTF
TGTGCCAGCAGATTGGGGACAGGAGACTATGGCTACACCTTC
>.|TRBJ1-1|.|TRBV10-3
CATKGVDTEAFF
TGTGCCACAAAGGGGGTTGACACTGAAGCTTTCTTT
>TRBD1|TRBJ1-3|.|TRBV2
CASRGQGNTIYF
TGTGCCAGCAGGGGACAGGGAAACACCATATATTTT
>TRBD2|TRBJ2-1|.|TRBV2
CASSGLAGLYNEQFF
TGTGCCAGCAGTGGACTAGCGGGGTTGTACAATGAGCAGTTCTTC
>TRBD2|TRBJ2-5|.|TRBV9
CASSVAQRGPQETQYF
TGTGCCAGCAGCGTAGCTCAGCGGGGGCCCCAAGAGACCCAGTACTTC
>TRBD1|TRBJ1-1|.|TRBV11-2
CASSSIRTGAGGNTEAFF
TGTGCCAGCAGCTCAATAAGGACAGGGGCCGGAGGGAACACTGAAGCTTTCTTT
>.|TRBJ1-2|.|TRBV5-4
CASSLEQGLNGGYTF
TGTGCCAGCAGCTTGGAACAGGGCCTCAACGGGGGCTACACCTTC
>.|TRBJ1-2|few|TRBV10-3
CAISFARDGYTF
TGTGCCATCAGCTTCGCCCGGGATGGCTACACCTTC
>TRBD2|TRBJ2-7|.|TRBV4-1
CASSQAGTSGAYEQYF
TGCGCCAGCAGCCAAGCCGGGACTAGCGGGGCTTACGAGCAGTACTTC
>TRBD1|TRBJ1-1|.|TRBV28
CASRLLIGTGKSEAFF
TGTGCCAGCAGGCTCCTAATCGGGACAGGGAAATCTGAAGCTTTCTTT
>TRBD1|TRBJ1-2|.|TRBV13
CASSSTTGEDYGYTF
TGTGCCAGCAGCTCCACTACAGGGGAAGACTATGGCTACACCTTC
>TRBD1|TRBJ1-1|.|TRBV5-1
CASSLGQGSTEAFF
TGCGCCAGCAGCTTGGGACAGGGATCCACTGAAGCTTTCTTT
>TRBD2|TRBJ2-3|.|TRBV24-1
CATSDLGSGLAGYTQYF
TGTGCCACCAGTGATTTGGGCTCCGGACTAGCGGGGTATACGCAGTATTTT
>TRBD1|TRBJ2-2|.|TRBV2
CATQTGDTGELFF
TGTGCCACCCAGACAGGGGACACCGGGGAGCTGTTTTTT
>TRBD1|TRBJ1-1|.|TRBV6-5
CASSAGGNTEAFF
TGTGCCAGCTCGGCAGGGGGGAACACTGAAGCTTTCTTT
>.|TRBJ1-1|.|TRBV9
CASSAGLRENTEAFF
TGTGCCAGCAGCGCCGGACTGAGGGAAAACACTGAAGCTTTCTTT
>TRBD1|TRBJ1-5|.|TRBV6-5
CASRVTGEWNQPQHF
TGTGCCAGCAGGGTCACAGGGGAGTGGAATCAGCCCCAGCATTTT
>TRBD1|TRBJ2-2|few|TRBV15
CATSRVTGWTGELFF
TGTGCCACCAGCAGAGTGACAGGGTGGACCGGGGAGCTGTTTTTT
>TRBD1|TRBJ1-5|.|TRBV6-5
CASRPGQGNQPQHF
TGTGCCAGCAGACCGGGACAGGGGAATCAGCCCCAGCATTTT
>.|TRBJ1-6|.|TRBV11-3
CASSPGNIVGSPLHF
TGTGCCAGCAGCCCAGGGAATATCGTAGGTTCACCCCTCCACTTT
>.|TRBJ1-6|.|TRBV10-3
CAIGYRGGDSPLHF
TGTGCCATCGGGTACCGGGGGGGCGATTCACCCCTCCACTTT
>.|TRBJ1-3|.|TRBV9
CASSPSDRFSGNTIYF
TGTGCCAGCAGCCCCTCAGACAGGTTCTCTGGAAACACCATATATTTT
>TRBD1|TRBJ2-2|once|TRBV6-1
CASSEGTGSSRELFF
TGTGCCAGCAGTGAAGGGACAGGGTCTAGCCGGGAGCTGTTTTTT
>.|TRBJ1-6|.|TRBV5-4
CASSLDRSLSSPLHF
TGTGCCAGCAGCTTGGACAGGAGCCTCTCCTCACCCCTCCACTTT
>TRBD2|TRBJ2-5|once|TRBV4-2
CASSQGLAGGETQYF
TGTGCCAGCAGCCAAGGGCTAGCGGGGGGAGAGACCCAGTACTTC
>.|TRBJ1-2|.|TRBV1
CTSSQGIGAGGYTF
TGCACCAGCAGCCAAGGAATTGGGGCCGGGGGCTACACCTTC
>.|TRBJ2-2|.|TRBV6-2/TRBV6-3
CASRPIGGTTGELFF
TGTGCCAGCAGACCTATTGGGGGGACCACCGGGGAGCTGTTTTTT
>.|TRBJ1-6|.|TRBV6-1
CASSEFTHSNSPLHF
TGTGCCAGCAGTGAATTCACTCACTCCAATTCACCCCTCCACTTT
>.|TRBJ2-1|.|TRBV15
CATSSQDKGLGEQFF
TGTGCCACCAGCAGTCAGGACAAAGGGTTGGGTGAGCAGTTCTTC
>.|TRBJ1-2|.|TRBV6-1
CASSEFITVAGKPNYGYTF
TGTGCCAGCAGTGAATTTATTACGGTCGCGGGGAAACCAAACTATGGCTACACCTTC
>TRBD1|TRBJ1-6|.|TRBV5-1
CASSLQSGGANSPLHF
TGCGCCAGCAGCTTGCAGTCAGGGGGCGCGAATTCACCCCTCCACTTT
>TRBD2|TRBJ2-4|.|TRBV7-2
CASSSQAGVGKNIQYF
TGTGCCAGCAGTTCTCAAGCGGGGGTTGGAAAAAACATTCAGTACTTC
>TRBD2|TRBJ2-3|once|TRBV11-2
CASSLGTSGGPYF
TGTGCCAGCAGCTTGGGGACTAGCGGGGGTCCGTATTTT
>TRBD1|TRBJ1-6|once|TRBV3-1/TRBV3-2
CASSQGVGTGTSPLHF
TGTGCCAGCAGCCAAGGAGTGGGGACAGGGACTTCACCCCTCCACTTT
>.|TRBJ2-7|.|TRBV13
CASRGPGSYEQYF
TGTGCCAGCAGGGGCCCTGGCAGCTACGAGCAGTACTTC
>.|TRBJ1-1|few|TRBV2
CASRYNGGYNTEAFF
TGTGCCAGCAGATACAATGGGGGCTACAACACTGAAGCTTTCTTT
>TRBD2|TRBJ2-1|.|TRBV10-3
CAISTSGGRSSYNEQFF
TGTGCCATCAGCACTAGCGGGGGGCGGAGCTCCTACAATGAGCAGTTCTTC
>TRBD1|TRBJ1-2|.|TRBV6-1
CASSDVDRANYGYTF
TGTGCCAGCAGTGATGTGGACAGGGCTAACTATGGCTACACCTTC
>TRBD1|TRBJ1-4|.|TRBV7-2
CASSSTGANEKLFF
TGTGCCAGCAGCTCGACAGGGGCTAATGAAAAACTGTTTTTT
>.|TRBJ1-2|once|TRBV27
CASSFIATQSAEGYTF
TGTGCCAGCAGTTTTATAGCGACTCAGTCCGCGGAGGGCTACACCTTC
>.|TRBJ2-1|.|TRBV12-3/TRBV12-4
CASRTYLNEQFF
TGTGCCAGCAGAACCTATCTCAATGAGCAGTTCTTC
>.|TRBJ2-1|.|TRBV3-1/TRBV3-2
CASTLSSVNEQFF
TGTGCCAGCACCCTAAGTAGCGTCAATGAGCAGTTCTTC